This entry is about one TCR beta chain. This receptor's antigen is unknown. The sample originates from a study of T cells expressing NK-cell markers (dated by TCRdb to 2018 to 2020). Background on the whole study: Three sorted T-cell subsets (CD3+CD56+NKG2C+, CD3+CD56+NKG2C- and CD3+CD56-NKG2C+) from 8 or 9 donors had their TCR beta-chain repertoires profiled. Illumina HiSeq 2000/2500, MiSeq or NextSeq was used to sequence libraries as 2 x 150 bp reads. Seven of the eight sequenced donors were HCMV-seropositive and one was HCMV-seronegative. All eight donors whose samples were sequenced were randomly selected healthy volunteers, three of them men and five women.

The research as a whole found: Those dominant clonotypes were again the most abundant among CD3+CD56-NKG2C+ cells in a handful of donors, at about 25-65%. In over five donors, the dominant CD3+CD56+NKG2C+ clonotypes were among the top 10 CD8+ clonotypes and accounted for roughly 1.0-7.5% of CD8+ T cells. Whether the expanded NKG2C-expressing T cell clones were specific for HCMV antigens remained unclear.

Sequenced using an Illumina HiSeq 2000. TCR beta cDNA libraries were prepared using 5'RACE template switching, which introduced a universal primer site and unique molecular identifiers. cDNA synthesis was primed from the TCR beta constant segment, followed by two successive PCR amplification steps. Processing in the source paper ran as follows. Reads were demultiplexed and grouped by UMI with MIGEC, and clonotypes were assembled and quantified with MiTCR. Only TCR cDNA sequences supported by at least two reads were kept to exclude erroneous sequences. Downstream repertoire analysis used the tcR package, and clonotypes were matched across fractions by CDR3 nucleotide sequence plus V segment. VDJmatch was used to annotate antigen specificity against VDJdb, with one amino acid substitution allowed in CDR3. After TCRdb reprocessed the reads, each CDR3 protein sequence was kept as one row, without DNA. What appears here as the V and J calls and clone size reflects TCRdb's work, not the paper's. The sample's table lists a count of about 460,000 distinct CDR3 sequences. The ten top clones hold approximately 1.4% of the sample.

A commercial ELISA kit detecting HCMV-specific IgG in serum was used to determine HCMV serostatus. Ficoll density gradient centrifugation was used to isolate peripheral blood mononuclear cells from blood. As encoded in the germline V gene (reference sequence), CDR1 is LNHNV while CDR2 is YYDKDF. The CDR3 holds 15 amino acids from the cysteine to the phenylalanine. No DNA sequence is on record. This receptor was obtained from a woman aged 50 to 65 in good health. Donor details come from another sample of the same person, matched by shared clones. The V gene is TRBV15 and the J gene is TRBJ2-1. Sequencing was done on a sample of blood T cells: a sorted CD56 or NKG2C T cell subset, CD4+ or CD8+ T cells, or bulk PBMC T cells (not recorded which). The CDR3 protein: CATSRDYLGFNEQFF.